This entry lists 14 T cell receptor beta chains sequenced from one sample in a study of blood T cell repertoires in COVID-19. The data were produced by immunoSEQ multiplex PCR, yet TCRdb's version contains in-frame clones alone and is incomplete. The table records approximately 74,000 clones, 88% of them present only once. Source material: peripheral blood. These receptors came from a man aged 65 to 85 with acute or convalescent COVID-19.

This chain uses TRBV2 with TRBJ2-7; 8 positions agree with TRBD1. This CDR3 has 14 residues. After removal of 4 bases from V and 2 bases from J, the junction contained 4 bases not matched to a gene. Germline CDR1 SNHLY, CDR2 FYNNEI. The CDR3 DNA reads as TGTGCCAGCAGTGTTGGACAGGGAGCCTACGAGCAGTACTTC. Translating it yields CASSVGQGAYEQYF. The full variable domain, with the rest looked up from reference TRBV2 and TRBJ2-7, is EPEVTQTPSHQVTQMGQEVILRCVPISNHLYFYWYRQILGQKVEFLVSFYNNEISEKSEIFDDQFSVERPDGSNFTLKIRSTKLEDSAMYFCASSVGQGAYEQYFGPGTRLTVT.

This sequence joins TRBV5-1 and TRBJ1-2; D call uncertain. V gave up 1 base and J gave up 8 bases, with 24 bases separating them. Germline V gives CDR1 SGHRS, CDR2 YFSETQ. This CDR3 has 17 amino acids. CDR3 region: CASSLSGEMRSAGGYTF. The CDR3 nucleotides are TGCGCCAGCAGCTTGTCCGGAGAAATGCGGTCTGCTGGAGGCTACACCTTC.

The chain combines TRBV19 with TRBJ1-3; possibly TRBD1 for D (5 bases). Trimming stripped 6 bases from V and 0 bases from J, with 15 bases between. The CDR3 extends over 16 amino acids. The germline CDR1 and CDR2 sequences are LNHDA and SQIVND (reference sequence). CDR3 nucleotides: TGTGCCAGTAGCCCCATGGGGGGGTTCTCTGGAAACACCATATATTTT. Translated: CASSPMGGFSGNTIYF. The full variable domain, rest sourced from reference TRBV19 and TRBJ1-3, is DGGITQSPKYLFRKEGQNVTLSCEQNLNHDAMYWYRQDPGQGLRLIYYSQIVNDFQKGDIAEGYSVSREKKESFPLTVTSAQKNPTAFYLCASSPMGGFSGNTIYFGEGSWLTVV.

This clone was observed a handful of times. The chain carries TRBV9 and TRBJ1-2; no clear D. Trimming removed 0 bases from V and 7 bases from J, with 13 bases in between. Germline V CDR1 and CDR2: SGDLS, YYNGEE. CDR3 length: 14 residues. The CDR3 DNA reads TGTGCCAGCAGCGTAGATTACCGGGGAGGTGGCTACACCTTC. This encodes CASSVDYRGGGYTF.

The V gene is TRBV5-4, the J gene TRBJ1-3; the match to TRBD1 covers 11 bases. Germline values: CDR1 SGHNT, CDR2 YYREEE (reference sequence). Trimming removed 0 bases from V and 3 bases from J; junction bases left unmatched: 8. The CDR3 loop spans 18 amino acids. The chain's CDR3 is CASSLGGGQGANGNTIYF. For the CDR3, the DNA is TGTGCCAGCAGCTTGGGTGGTGGACAGGGGGCGAATGGAAACACCATATATTTT.

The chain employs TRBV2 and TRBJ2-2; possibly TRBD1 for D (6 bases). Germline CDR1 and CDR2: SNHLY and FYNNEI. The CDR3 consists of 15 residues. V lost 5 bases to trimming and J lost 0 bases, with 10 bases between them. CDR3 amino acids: CASSLDSSNTGELFF. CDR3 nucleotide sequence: TGTGCCAGCAGTTTGGACAGTTCGAACACCGGGGAGCTGTTTTTT. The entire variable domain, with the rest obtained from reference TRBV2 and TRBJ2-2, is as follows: EPEVTQTPSHQVTQMGQEVILRCVPISNHLYFYWYRQILGQKVEFLVSFYNNEISEKSEIFDDQFSVERPDGSNFTLKIRSTKLEDSAMYFCASSLDSSNTGELFFGEGSRLTVL.

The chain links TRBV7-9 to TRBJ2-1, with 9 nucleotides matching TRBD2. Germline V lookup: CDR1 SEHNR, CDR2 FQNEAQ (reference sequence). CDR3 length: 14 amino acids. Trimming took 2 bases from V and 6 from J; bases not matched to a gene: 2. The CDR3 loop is CASSLQAGGNEQFF. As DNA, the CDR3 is TGTGCCAGCAGCTTACAAGCGGGAGGCAATGAGCAGTTCTTC.

The CDR3 is CASSFSTGLNEKLFF. CDR3 DNA sequence: TGTGCCAGCAGTTTCTCGACAGGGCTTAATGAAAAACTGTTTTTT. The chain combines TRBV27 with TRBJ1-4, with 7 bases identical to TRBD1. This CDR3 has 15 residues. Germline-derived CDR1 and CDR2 are MNHEY and SMNVEV (reference sequence). The J segment lost 4 bases and the V segment lost 3 bases, leaving 5 bases of the junction unmatched.

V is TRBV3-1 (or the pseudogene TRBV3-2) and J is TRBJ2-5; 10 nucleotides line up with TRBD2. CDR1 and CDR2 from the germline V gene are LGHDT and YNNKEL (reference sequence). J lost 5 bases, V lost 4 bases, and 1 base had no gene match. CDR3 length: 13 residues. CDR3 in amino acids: CASSRAGGETQYF. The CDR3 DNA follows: TGTGCCAGCAGCCGAGCGGGGGGGGAGACCCAGTACTTC.

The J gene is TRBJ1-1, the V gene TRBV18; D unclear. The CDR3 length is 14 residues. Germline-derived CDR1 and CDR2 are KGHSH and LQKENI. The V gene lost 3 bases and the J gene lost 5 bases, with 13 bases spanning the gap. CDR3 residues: CASSPVWEGTEAFF. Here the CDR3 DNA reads TGTGCCAGCTCACCGGTCTGGGAGGGTACTGAAGCTTTCTTT.

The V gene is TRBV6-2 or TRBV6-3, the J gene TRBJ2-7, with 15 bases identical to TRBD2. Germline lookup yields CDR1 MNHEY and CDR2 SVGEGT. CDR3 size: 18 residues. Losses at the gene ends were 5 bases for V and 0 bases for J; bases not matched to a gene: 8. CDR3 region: CASSTPGTSGGSSYEQYF. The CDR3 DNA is TGTGCCAGCAGTACCCCCGGGACTAGCGGGGGGAGCTCCTACGAGCAGTACTTC.

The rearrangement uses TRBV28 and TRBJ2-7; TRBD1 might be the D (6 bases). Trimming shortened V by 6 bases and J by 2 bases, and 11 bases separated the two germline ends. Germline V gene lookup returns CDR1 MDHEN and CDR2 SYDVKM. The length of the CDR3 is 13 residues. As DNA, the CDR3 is TGTGCCAGCAGATCACAGGGAACCTACGAGCAGTACTTC. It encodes CASRSQGTYEQYF.

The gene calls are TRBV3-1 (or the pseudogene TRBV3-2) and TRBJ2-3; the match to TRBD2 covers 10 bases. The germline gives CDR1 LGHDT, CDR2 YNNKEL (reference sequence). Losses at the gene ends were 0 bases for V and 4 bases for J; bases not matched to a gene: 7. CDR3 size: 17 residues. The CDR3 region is CASSQDTWLAGADTQYF. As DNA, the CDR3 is TGTGCCAGCAGCCAAGATACCTGGCTAGCGGGAGCAGATACGCAGTATTTT.

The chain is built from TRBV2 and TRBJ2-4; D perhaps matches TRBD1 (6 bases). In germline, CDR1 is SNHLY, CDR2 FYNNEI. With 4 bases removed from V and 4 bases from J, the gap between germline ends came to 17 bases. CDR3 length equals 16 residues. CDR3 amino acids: CASSVDSGVVKNIQYF. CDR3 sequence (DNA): TGTGCCAGCAGTGTCGATTCAGGGGTGGTAAAAAACATTCAGTACTTC.